These T cell receptor beta chains were read from a single sample in a study of blood T cell repertoires in COVID-19. Libraries were prepared by immunoSEQ multiplex PCR; TCRdb keeps only in-frame clonotypes and omits some of them. The sample consists of tens of thousands of clones, 80% of them appearing once. The sequenced sample consisted of peripheral blood. The receptors were gathered from a woman aged 65 to 85 with acute or convalescent COVID-19. CDR3s include the opening cysteine and the closing phenylalanine or tryptophan. A D gene is named only where the DNA matches it firmly. Some rows have no size entry. The others give once, few or many, or a class for an expanded clone.

len,d_gene,abundance,j_gene,v_gene,CDR3aa,CDR3nt
15,TRBD1,NA,TRBJ1-2,TRBV5-6,CASSVPGQGSYGYTF,TGTGCCAGCAGCGTGCCGGGACAGGGCTCCTATGGCTACACCTTC
13,NA,NA,TRBJ1-4,TRBV6-2/TRBV6-3,CASSSGYGEKLFF,TGTGCCAGCAGTTCAGGGTACGGCGAAAAACTGTTTTTT
13,NA,NA,TRBJ2-7,TRBV5-1,CASSLAGSYEQYF,TGCGCCAGCAGCTTGGCGGGGTCTTACGAGCAGTACTTC
15,NA,NA,TRBJ1-1,TRBV18,CASSPRGGFDTEAFF,TGTGCCAGCTCACCACGGGGGGGCTTTGACACTGAAGCTTTCTTT
16,TRBD1,NA,TRBJ2-2,TRBV6-2/TRBV6-3,CASSWGTGANTGELFF,TGTGCCAGCAGTTGGGGGACAGGGGCCAACACCGGGGAGCTGTTTTTT
15,TRBD1,NA,TRBJ1-6,TRBV19,CASSIAGTGKSPLHF,TGTGCCAGTAGTATAGCCGGGACAGGGAAGTCACCCCTCCACTTT
18,TRBD2,NA,TRBJ2-1,TRBV9,CASSVGLAGFGSYNEQFF,TGTGCCAGCAGCGTAGGCCTAGCGGGATTTGGCTCCTACAATGAGCAGTTCTTC
15,TRBD1,once,TRBJ2-3,TRBV10-3,CAISESKTGGDTQYF,TGTGCCATCAGTGAGTCGAAAACAGGGGGAGATACGCAGTATTTT
15,NA,once,TRBJ2-3,TRBV21-1,CASSSRDREVNGQYF,TGTGCCAGCAGCAGCCGGGACAGGGAGGTCAATGGGCAGTATTTT
16,NA,NA,TRBJ2-2,TRBV5-4,CASSFYQGGYTGELFF,TGTGCCAGCAGCTTTTATCAGGGGGGTTACACCGGGGAGCTGTTTTTT
14,TRBD1,NA,TRBJ1-1,TRBV5-4,CASSYTTGGTEAFF,TGTGCCAGCAGCTACACCACAGGGGGTACTGAAGCTTTCTTT
14,NA,NA,TRBJ1-2,TRBV6-5,CASSYSMDFYGYTF,TGTGCCAGCAGTTACTCGATGGACTTTTATGGCTACACCTTC
14,NA,NA,TRBJ1-6,TRBV5-5,CASSLMPDNSPLHF,TGTGCCAGCAGCTTGATGCCAGATAATTCACCCCTCCACTTT
14,NA,NA,TRBJ1-3,TRBV6-5,CASSRSQSGNTIYF,TGTGCCAGCAGCCGCTCCCAGTCTGGAAACACCATATATTTT
14,NA,few,TRBJ2-1,TRBV3-1/TRBV3-2,CASSQGQGSNEQFF,TGTGCCAGCAGCCAAGGGCAGGGGAGCAATGAGCAGTTCTTC
15,NA,NA,TRBJ2-3,TRBV14,CASSQGQEFFDTQYF,TGTGCCAGCAGCCAAGGACAGGAGTTCTTTGATACGCAGTATTTT
16,TRBD2,NA,TRBJ2-1,TRBV10-3,CAATGLADLSYNEQFF,TGTGCCGCCACGGGACTAGCAGACCTCTCCTACAATGAGCAGTTCTTC
14,NA,few,TRBJ1-1,TRBV7-2,CASSLAPGVTEAFF,TGTGCCAGCAGCTTAGCGCCCGGGGTCACTGAAGCTTTCTTT
17,TRBD2,NA,TRBJ2-4,TRBV2,CASSDPEEAGPTDIQYF,TGTGCCAGCAGTGACCCCGAGGAAGCGGGGCCCACGGACATTCAGTACTTC
11,NA,NA,TRBJ2-7,TRBV10-3,CAIRRGYEQYF,TGTGCCATCAGAAGGGGTTACGAGCAGTACTTC
12,NA,NA,TRBJ2-2,TRBV30,CAWSRVTGELFF,TGTGCCTGGAGTCGAGTCACCGGGGAGCTGTTTTTT
15,NA,once,TRBJ2-1,TRBV11-3,CASSPGPGSYNEQFF,TGTGCCAGCAGCCCTGGGCCTGGCTCCTACAATGAGCAGTTCTTC
17,TRBD2,many,TRBJ2-1,TRBV5-1,CASSLELAGVSYNEQFF,TGCGCCAGCAGCTTGGAACTAGCGGGAGTCTCCTACAATGAGCAGTTCTTC
13,NA,NA,TRBJ2-7,TRBV14,CASSQARNYEQYF,TGTGCCAGCAGCCAAGCCAGGAACTACGAGCAGTACTTC
15,TRBD1,NA,TRBJ1-6,TRBV28,CASSLPTGVVSPLHF,TGTGCCAGCAGTTTACCGACAGGGGTGGTTTCACCCCTCCACTTT
15,TRBD1,NA,TRBJ2-5,TRBV28,CASSTTGTGQETQYF,TGTGCCAGCAGTACCACCGGGACAGGTCAAGAGACCCAGTACTTC
16,TRBD2,once,TRBJ2-2,TRBV9,CASSGSSGARTGELFF,TGTGCCAGCAGCGGAAGTAGCGGGGCCCGAACCGGGGAGCTGTTTTTT
15,TRBD2,once,TRBJ2-7,TRBV2,CASRAGLAGAYEQYF,TGTGCCAGCAGGGCCGGACTAGCGGGAGCCTACGAGCAGTACTTC
16,NA,NA,TRBJ2-1,TRBV19,CASSILGQGRDNEQFF,TGTGCCAGTAGTATCCTCGGGCAGGGAAGAGACAATGAGCAGTTCTTC
17,TRBD1,few,TRBJ2-6,TRBV30,CASSGTGSSSGANVLTF,TGTGCCTCCTCCGGGACAGGGTCTTCCTCTGGGGCCAACGTCCTGACTTTC
19,NA,once,TRBJ1-6,TRBV21-1,CASSKDGFDRGPYNSPLHF,TGTGCCAGCAGCAAAGACGGGTTCGACAGGGGGCCCTATAATTCACCCCTCCACTTT
13,TRBD1,NA,TRBJ1-1,TRBV19,CASSFQGDTEAFF,TGTGCCAGTAGCTTTCAGGGGGACACTGAAGCTTTCTTT
13,NA,NA,TRBJ1-6,TRBV2,CASSDRVRSPLHF,TGTGCCAGCAGTGACAGGGTACGGTCACCCCTCCACTTT
15,TRBD1,NA,TRBJ2-7,TRBV19,CASSGPGQGSYEQYF,TGTGCCAGTAGTGGGCCGGGACAGGGTTCCTACGAGCAGTACTTC
14,NA,NA,TRBJ2-7,TRBV6-6,CASSLPGLDYEQYF,TGTGCCAGCAGCCTCCCGGGACTGGACTACGAGCAGTACTTC
15,NA,NA,TRBJ2-7,TRBV6-5,CASSYRLAGTYEQYF,TGTGCCAGCAGTTACAGGCTAGCTGGAACCTACGAGCAGTACTTC
18,TRBD2,NA,TRBJ2-2,TRBV6-2/TRBV6-3,CASSYTGLAGTNTGELFF,TGTGCCAGCAGTTACACTGGACTAGCGGGGACGAACACCGGGGAGCTGTTTTTT
13,TRBD1,NA,TRBJ1-5,TRBV5-1,CASSLGRGQPQHF,TGCGCCAGCAGCTTAGGCAGGGGGCAGCCCCAGCATTTT
14,TRBD1,NA,TRBJ1-6,TRBV28,CASSQTGDLSPLHF,TGTGCCAGCAGCCAGACAGGGGATTTGTCACCCCTCCACTTT
15,TRBD1,NA,TRBJ1-1,TRBV7-2,CASSRKMTGPTEAFF,TGTGCCAGCAGCCGTAAAATGACAGGGCCCACTGAAGCTTTCTTT
14,NA,NA,TRBJ1-6,TRBV27,CASRSGGRDSPLHF,TGTGCCAGCAGGTCGGGGGGGCGTGATTCACCCCTCCACTTT
12,NA,few,TRBJ1-2,TRBV28,CASSTRGYGYTF,TGTGCCAGCAGTACCCGAGGCTATGGCTACACCTTC
16,NA,NA,TRBJ1-2,TRBV5-4,CASSLAMTGSNYGYTF,TGTGCCAGCAGCTTGGCCATGACAGGAAGTAACTATGGCTACACCTTC
12,NA,NA,TRBJ1-5,TRBV2,CASSPGNQPQHF,TGTGCCAGCAGTCCCGGGAATCAGCCCCAGCATTTT
13,NA,NA,TRBJ2-2,TRBV27,CASSLGWAGELFF,TGTGCCAGCAGCTTAGGTTGGGCTGGGGAGCTGTTTTTT
15,TRBD2,few,TRBJ2-7,TRBV7-8,CASSLGAGTSYEQYF,TGTGCCAGCAGCTTAGGAGCGGGAACGTCCTACGAGCAGTACTTC
13,NA,few,TRBJ2-7,TRBV2,CASTGFQQGEQYF,TGTGCCAGCACTGGATTCCAGCAGGGCGAGCAGTACTTC
15,TRBD1,NA,TRBJ1-2,TRBV5-1,CASSEQTGVFYGYTF,TGCGCCAGCAGCGAACAAACAGGGGTTTTCTATGGCTACACCTTC
20,TRBD1,NA,TRBJ1-4,TRBV4-3,CASSQDPAGGHIATNEKLFF,TGCGCCAGCAGCCAAGATCCCGCAGGGGGCCATATTGCAACTAATGAAAAACTGTTTTTT
14,NA,few,TRBJ2-7,TRBV9,CASSVGPKSYEQYF,TGTGCCAGCAGCGTAGGGCCGAAATCCTACGAGCAGTACTTC
12,NA,few,TRBJ2-7,TRBV7-9,CASSLVGGQQYF,TGTGCCAGCAGCTTAGTGGGGGGTCAGCAGTACTTC
14,TRBD1,NA,TRBJ1-5,TRBV24-1,CATSTPGTAQPQHF,TGTGCCACTTCAACCCCCGGGACAGCCCAACCCCAGCATTTT
14,NA,NA,TRBJ2-7,TRBV19,CASSIAFSEHEQYF,TGTGCCAGTAGTATCGCCTTTAGCGAACACGAGCAGTACTTC
16,TRBD1,NA,TRBJ1-6,TRBV7-9,CASSRQGSTYNSPLHF,TGTGCCAGCAGTCGACAGGGGTCGACCTATAATTCACCCCTCCACTTT
14,NA,NA,TRBJ1-5,TRBV19,CASRIGALDQPQHF,TGTGCCAGTAGAATAGGAGCGTTGGATCAGCCCCAGCATTTT
15,TRBD1,NA,TRBJ1-2,TRBV28,CASSINRGFNYGYTF,TGTGCCAGCAGTATCAACAGGGGATTCAACTATGGCTACACCTTC
14,TRBD1,NA,TRBJ2-7,TRBV11-3,CASSVGGQVGEQYF,TGTGCCAGCAGCGTCGGGGGACAGGTTGGTGAGCAGTACTTC
16,NA,NA,TRBJ1-4,TRBV19,CASSPRGLLANEKLFF,TGTGCCAGTTCCCCTAGGGGTTTGCTGGCTAATGAAAAACTGTTTTTT
15,TRBD1,NA,TRBJ2-2,TRBV5-5,CASSLGTANTGELFF,TGTGCCTCCTCGCTCGGGACAGCGAACACCGGGGAGCTGTTTTTT